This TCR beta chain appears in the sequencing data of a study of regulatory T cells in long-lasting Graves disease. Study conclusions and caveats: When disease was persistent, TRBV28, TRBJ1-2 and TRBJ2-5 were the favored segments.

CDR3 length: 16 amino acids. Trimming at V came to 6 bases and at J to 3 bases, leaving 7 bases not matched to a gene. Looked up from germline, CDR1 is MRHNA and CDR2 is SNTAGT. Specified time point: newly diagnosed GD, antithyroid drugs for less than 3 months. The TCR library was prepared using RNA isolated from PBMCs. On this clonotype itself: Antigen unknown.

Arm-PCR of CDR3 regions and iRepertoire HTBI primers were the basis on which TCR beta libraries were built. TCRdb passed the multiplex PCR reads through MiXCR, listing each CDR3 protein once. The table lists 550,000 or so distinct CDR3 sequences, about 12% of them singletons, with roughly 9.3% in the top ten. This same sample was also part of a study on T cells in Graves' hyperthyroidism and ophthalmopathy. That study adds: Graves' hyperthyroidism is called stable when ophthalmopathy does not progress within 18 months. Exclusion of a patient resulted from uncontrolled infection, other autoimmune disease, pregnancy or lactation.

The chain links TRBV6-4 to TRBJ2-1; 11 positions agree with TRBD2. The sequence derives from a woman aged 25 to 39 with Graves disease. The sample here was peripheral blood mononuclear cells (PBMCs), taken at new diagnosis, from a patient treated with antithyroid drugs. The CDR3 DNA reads TGTGCCAGCAGCCCCGGGACTAGCGGATACTACAATGAGCAGTTCTTC. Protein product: CASSPGTSGYYNEQFF.